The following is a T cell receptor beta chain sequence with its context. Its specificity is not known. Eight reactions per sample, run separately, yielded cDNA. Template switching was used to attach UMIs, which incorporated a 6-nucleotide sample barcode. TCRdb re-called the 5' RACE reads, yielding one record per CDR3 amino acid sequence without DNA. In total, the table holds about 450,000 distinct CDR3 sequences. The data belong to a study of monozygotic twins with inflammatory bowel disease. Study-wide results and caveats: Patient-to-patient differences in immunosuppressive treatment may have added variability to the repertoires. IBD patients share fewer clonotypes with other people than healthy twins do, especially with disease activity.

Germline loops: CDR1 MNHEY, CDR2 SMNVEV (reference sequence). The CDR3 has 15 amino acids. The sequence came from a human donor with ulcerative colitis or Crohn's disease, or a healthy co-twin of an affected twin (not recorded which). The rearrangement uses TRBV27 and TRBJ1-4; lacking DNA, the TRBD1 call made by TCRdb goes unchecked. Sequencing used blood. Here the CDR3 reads CASSLATGAHEKLFF.